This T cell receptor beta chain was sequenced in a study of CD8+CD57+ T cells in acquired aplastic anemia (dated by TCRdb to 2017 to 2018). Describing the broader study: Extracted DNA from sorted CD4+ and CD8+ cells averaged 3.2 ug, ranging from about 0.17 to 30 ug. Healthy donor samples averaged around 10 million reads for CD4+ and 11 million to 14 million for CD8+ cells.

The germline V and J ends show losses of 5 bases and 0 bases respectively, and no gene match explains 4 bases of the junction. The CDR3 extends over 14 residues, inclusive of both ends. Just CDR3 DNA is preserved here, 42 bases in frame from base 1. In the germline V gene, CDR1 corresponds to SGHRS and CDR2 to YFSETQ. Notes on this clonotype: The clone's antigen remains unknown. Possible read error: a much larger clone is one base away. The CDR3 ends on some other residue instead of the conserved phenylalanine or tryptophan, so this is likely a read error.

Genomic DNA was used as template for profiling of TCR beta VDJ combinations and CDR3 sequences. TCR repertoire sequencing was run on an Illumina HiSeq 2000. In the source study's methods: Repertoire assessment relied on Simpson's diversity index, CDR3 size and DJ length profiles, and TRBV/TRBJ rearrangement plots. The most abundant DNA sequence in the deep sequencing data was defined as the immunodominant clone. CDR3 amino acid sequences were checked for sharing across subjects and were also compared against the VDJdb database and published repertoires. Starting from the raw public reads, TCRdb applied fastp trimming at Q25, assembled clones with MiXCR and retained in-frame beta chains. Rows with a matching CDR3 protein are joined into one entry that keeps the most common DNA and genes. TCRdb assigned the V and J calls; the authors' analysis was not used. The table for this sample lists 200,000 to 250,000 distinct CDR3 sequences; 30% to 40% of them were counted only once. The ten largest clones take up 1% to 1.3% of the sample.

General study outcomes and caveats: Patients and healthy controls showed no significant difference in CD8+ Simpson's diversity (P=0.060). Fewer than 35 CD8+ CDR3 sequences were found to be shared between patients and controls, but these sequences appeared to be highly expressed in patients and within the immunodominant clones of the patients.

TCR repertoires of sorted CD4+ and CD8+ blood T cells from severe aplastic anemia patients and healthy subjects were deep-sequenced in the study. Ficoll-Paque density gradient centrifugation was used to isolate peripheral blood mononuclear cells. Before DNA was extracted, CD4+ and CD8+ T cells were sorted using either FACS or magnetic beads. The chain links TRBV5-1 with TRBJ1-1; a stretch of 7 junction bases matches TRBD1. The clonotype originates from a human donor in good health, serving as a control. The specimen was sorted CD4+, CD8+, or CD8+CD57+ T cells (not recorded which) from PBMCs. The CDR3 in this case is CASRDRSLNTEAFL. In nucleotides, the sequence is TGCGCCAGCAGGGACAGGAGCTTGAACACTGAAGCTTTCCTT.